This T cell receptor beta chain was sequenced in a study of CD8 T cells in ankylosing spondylitis. Each CDR3 protein gets one entry after TCRdb re-called the 5' RACE reads with MiXCR. The sample carries approximately 350,000 distinct CDR3 sequences, under 15% recorded once. This clonotype has ten or more counts. Its antigen remains unknown. CDR3 length equals 14 residues. V was clipped by 3 bases and J by 2 bases, with 11 bases between them. Germline V CDR1 and CDR2: SGHRS, YFSETQ. Study conclusions and caveats: Some motif variants had been reported before (in reactive arthritis synovial fluid and blood). There was reportedly significant enrichment of clones that were disease-linked in matched ankylosing spondylitis synovial fluid.

The receptor comes from a male donor with ankylosing spondylitis or in good health (not recorded which). The chain combines TRBV5-1 with TRBJ1-1; tentative D call: TRBD1 (5 bases). The sequenced material came from blood, either unsorted or a sorted T cell fraction (not recorded which). CDR3 in amino acids: CASSSEGQNTEAFF. The CDR3, as DNA: TGCGCCAGCAGCTCCGAAGGACAAAACACTGAAGCTTTCTTT.